The 8 T cell receptor beta chains given below trace back to one sample, sequenced in a study of PD-1 blockade in classical Hodgkin lymphoma. The time point denotes: cycle 4 day 1 (C4D1), after less than 7 weeks of nivolumab. All patients experienced relapse after autologous stem cell transplantation, and brentuximab vedotin exposure was variable. The table came from immunoSEQ multiplex PCR; TCRdb's copy has only in-frame clones and leaves some out. The sample includes tens of thousands of clones, 91% of them seen just once. The sample was peripheral blood mononuclear cells (PBMCs), taken before the fourth cycle of nivolumab. All receptors derive from a human donor with classical Hodgkin lymphoma.

The chain recombines TRBV6-1 with TRBJ1-1, with D unresolved. V lost 8 bases and J 10 bases, leaving 14 bases between the germline ends. In germline, CDR1 is MNHNS, CDR2 SASEGT. CDR3 length equals 11 residues. In DNA, the CDR3 is TGTGCCAGCTCATCCATCTTAGGAGCTTTCTTT. Residues: CASSSILGAFF.

CDR3 residues: CASTYLIQGPTSGANVLTF. Written as DNA, the CDR3 is TGCGCCAGTACATACCTAATACAGGGCCCCACCTCTGGGGCCAACGTCCTGACTTTC. This rearrangement joins TRBV23-1 to TRBJ2-6; possibly TRBD1 for D (6 bases). TRBV23-1 is an open reading frame whose function is uncertain. CDR3 size: 19 residues. V lost 9 bases to trimming and J lost 0 bases, with 24 bases between them.

J is TRBJ1-2 and V is TRBV19, with TRBD1 as a possible D gene (5 bases). The ends were cut back, 1 base at V and 4 bases at J, with 10 bases in the middle. Germline CDR1 reads LNHDA; CDR2 reads SQIVND (reference sequence). The CDR3 has 14 residues. The chain's CDR3 is CASSIGVGTYGYTF. The CDR3, as DNA: TGTGCCAGTAGTATAGGCGTCGGGACCTATGGCTACACCTTC.

The chain is built from TRBV25-1 and TRBJ2-1; 9 bases are shared with TRBD1. Germline CDR1 and CDR2: MGHDK and SYGVNS. There are 14 residues in the CDR3. Losses at the gene ends were 6 bases for V and 8 bases for J; bases not matched to a gene: 8. The CDR3 DNA sequence: TGTGCCAGCAGCGGGACAGGGATCGGACATGAGCAGTTCTTC. Translation gives CASSGTGIGHEQFF.

This chain joins TRBV28 and TRBJ2-2; D is perhaps TRBD2 (5 bases). Trimming took off 5 bases at V and 7 bases at J, with 17 bases between the two ends. This CDR3 has 15 residues. The germline V gene encodes CDR1 MDHEN and CDR2 SYDVKM. In DNA, the CDR3 is TGTGCCAGCAGTCCCTACTATCTTGGGAGCGGGGAGCTGTTTTTT. Translating it yields CASSPYYLGSGELFF.

The J gene is TRBJ2-1, the V gene TRBV29-1; maybe TRBD1 (6 bases). Germline loops: CDR1 SQVTM, CDR2 ANQGSEA. CDR3 length: 13 residues. V gave up 1 base and J gave up 8 bases, with 12 bases separating them. The CDR3 nucleotides read TGCAGCGTTGAAGCGGACAGCTTCTATGAGCAGTTCTTC. It encodes CSVEADSFYEQFF.

This clone came up once. This sequence joins TRBV7-9 and TRBJ1-2; 7 bases map to TRBD1. V dropped 0 bases and J dropped 4; count of bases not matched to a gene: 17. Germline loops: CDR1 SEHNR, CDR2 FQNEAQ (reference sequence). The CDR3 spans 19 residues. The CDR3 loop is CASSLAPKPWGQHPYGYTF. In nucleotides, the CDR3 is TGTGCCAGCAGCTTAGCTCCTAAACCCTGGGGACAGCATCCCTATGGCTACACCTTC.

The rearrangement links TRBV27 to TRBJ1-5; 8 bases match TRBD1. Germline V lookup: CDR1 MNHEY, CDR2 SMNVEV (reference sequence). J was trimmed by 6 bases and V by 2 bases; bases with no gene match: 3. CDR3 size: 14 residues. The CDR3 loop is CASSLAGGGQPQHF. The DNA for the CDR3 is TGTGCCAGCAGTTTAGCAGGGGGCGGTCAGCCCCAGCATTTT.